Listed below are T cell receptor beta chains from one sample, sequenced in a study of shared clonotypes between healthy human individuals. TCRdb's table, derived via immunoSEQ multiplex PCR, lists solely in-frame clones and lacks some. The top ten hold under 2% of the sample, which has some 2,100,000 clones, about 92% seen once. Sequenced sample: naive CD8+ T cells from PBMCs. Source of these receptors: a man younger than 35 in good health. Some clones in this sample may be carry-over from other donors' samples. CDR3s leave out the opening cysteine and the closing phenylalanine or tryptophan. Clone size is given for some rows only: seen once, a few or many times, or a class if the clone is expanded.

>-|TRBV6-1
ASTVRGSGNTIY
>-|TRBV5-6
ASSRAARGETEAF
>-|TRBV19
ASSLGLAGEGVTSGEF
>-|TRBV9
ASSAGPAGETQY
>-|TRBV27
ASSSGGDGEKLF
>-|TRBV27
ASSLTMGGRSEQF
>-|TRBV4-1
ASSPGTGGASYEQY
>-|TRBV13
ASSFGPSVAYEQY
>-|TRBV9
ASSRGGSDNQPQH
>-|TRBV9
ASSGGQGTGSPLH
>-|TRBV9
ASSASGRQNIQY
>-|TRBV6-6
ASSYSASGGRYGYT
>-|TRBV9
ASSPGLSSGNTIY
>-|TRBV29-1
SAESQGLNTGELF
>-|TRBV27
ASRPAGTLMNTEAF
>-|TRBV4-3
ASSQDMGAPQPQH
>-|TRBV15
ATSREDRVYEKLF
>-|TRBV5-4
ASSLTGETEAF
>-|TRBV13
ASSLAGTGGEQY
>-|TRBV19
ASSIWGSPSGQF
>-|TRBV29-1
SVEVVGGGEKLF
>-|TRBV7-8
ASSLGLAGGETQY
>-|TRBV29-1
SVNERSYNEQF
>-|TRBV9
ASAGATPT
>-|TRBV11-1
ASSPWGSGVIYNEQF
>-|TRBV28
ASSLRPSNQPQH
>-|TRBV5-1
ASSLEGGLQETQY
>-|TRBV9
ASSVSPGSSTGELF
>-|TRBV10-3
AISENAADQRGYT
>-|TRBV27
ASSYEGPYEQY
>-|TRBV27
ASSLEGRGLASHEQY
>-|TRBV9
ASSYRRGGPPGTDTQY
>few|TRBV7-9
ASSLGYSNQPQH
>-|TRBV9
ASSVGVAGANTGELF
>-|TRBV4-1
ASSQDRGQGEGYT
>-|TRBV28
ASSLMRTGTDTQY
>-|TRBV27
ASSFSQTYEQY
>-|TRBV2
ASSESLADTDTQY
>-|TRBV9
ASSVVAGELF
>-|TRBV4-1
ASSQSRQQAF
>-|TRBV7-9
ASLASTDTQY
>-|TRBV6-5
ASSQGPYEQY
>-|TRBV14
ASSPHRGNEQF
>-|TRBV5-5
ASRLGRRATNEKLF
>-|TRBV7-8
ASSLSPLNEQY
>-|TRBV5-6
ASSLQLEETQY
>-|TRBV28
ASSAPRELSYEQY